Included here is one TCR beta chain sequence, with context. The data were taken from a study of somatic mutations in cytotoxic T cells in rheumatoid arthritis. Study in general: Immediately following diagnosis and ahead of any treatment, patient blood (about 30 ml EDTA) was drawn.

Original methodology: Matching between patient CD8+ clones larger than 1% and published virus-specific TCRB sequences was rare. Libraries were prepared by immunoSEQ multiplex PCR; TCRdb keeps only in-frame clonotypes and omits some of them. The V and J calls and clone size are taken from that table; D and trimming were inferred from the DNA. The repertoire holds roughly 9,800 clones, with about 93% as singletons. With 4 bases clipped from V and 4 bases from J, the junction kept 8 bases outside the gene matches. The CDR3 is 15 amino acids. CDR1 SGHDT and CDR2 YYEEEE come from the germline V gene. Specimen: CD8+ T cells sorted from blood. This chain links TRBV5-6 with TRBJ2-7; 10 bases align to TRBD1. The TCR comes from a woman aged 18-29 years with rheumatoid arthritis. CDR3 nucleotides: TGTGCCAGCAGCCCCGGACAGGGGGTAGGATACGAGCAGTACTTC. Encoded protein: CASSPGQGVGYEQYF.